This is a list of T cell receptor beta chains from one sample in a study of early T cells in non-severe SARS-CoV-2 infection. TCRdb reprocessed the 5' RACE reads with MiXCR, giving one entry per CDR3 protein. The data contain 60,000 to 75,000 distinct CDR3 sequences, approximately 10% of them singletons. Sequenced input: whole blood. The receptor set was obtained from an adult who was a healthcare worker with PCR-confirmed SARS-CoV-2 infection or an uninfected control (not recorded which). Each CDR3 is given with its conserved first and last residue. The order of the fields is clone size, J gene, D gene, V gene, CDR3 DNA, CDR3 protein. The D gene is left open where the match is weak. Clone sizes are given selectively: once, few, many, or a class where the clone is expanded.

>many|TRBJ2-1|.|TRBV21-1
TGTGCCAGCAGCAAAAACGGGAGCAGGAATTCCTACAATGAGCAGTTCTTC
CASSKNGSRNSYNEQFF
>many|TRBJ2-5|.|TRBV20-1
TGCAGTGCTAATACAGGGTTTCAAGAGACCCAGTACTTC
CSANTGFQETQYF
>.|TRBJ2-3|.|TRBV18
TGTGCCAGCTCACCCCCCGGGAGACCAGATACGCAGTATTTT
CASSPPGRPDTQYF
>.|TRBJ2-5|.|TRBV11-2
TGTGCCAGCAGCGCGCGACAGGTATCTACAGAGACCCAGTACTTC
CASSARQVSTETQYF
>many|TRBJ2-1|TRBD2|TRBV20-1
TGCAGTGCTAGAGGGCGGGAGGGCTACTACAATGAGCAGTTCTTC
CSARGREGYYNEQFF
>.|TRBJ2-3|TRBD2|TRBV24-1
TGTGCTACTAGCGGATCCACAGATACGCAGTATTTT
CATSGSTDTQYF
>.|TRBJ2-3|TRBD1|TRBV4-3
TGCGCCAGCAGCCAGTACCGAGACGGCGCAGAGGGGGCCCAAGATACGCAGTATTTT
CASSQYRDGAEGAQDTQYF
>few|TRBJ1-6|.|TRBV6-6
TGTGCCAGCAGTTCTGGACAGTTTTCTAATTCACCCCTCCATTTT
CASSSGQFSNSPLHF
>many|TRBJ2-3|TRBD2|TRBV12-3/TRBV12-4
TGTGCCAGCAGTTTGATGCCACTAGCGGGGGCCTCCCGCACAGATACGCAGTATTTT
CASSLMPLAGASRTDTQYF
>many|TRBJ2-7|TRBD2|TRBV7-9
TGTGCCAGCAGCTTAGCGGAGAGGCGGGAGGGCCGGTACGAGCAGTACTTC
CASSLAERREGRYEQYF